This T cell receptor beta chain was captured in a study of blood T cell repertoires in COVID-19. Turning to the study itself: Samples representing acute and convalescent COVID-19 were sourced from the United States, Italy and Spain. The analysed material was cDNA or gDNA that came from T cells, B-cell-depleted T cells, or PBMCs.

The trim removed 6 bases at V and 3 bases at J, leaving 6 bases unmatched. Germline CDR1 SGHDN, CDR2 FVKESK. The CDR3 extends over 14 amino acids. Original data processing: Amplifying reference gene primers gave estimates of nucleated cell counts. Repertoires were generated with immunoSEQ multiplex PCR, while TCRdb's copy carries only in-frame clones and drops some. That table gives V, J and clone size, and the DNA gave D and trimming. The sample has 150,000 to 200,000 clones, 80% to 85% seen once; the top ten hold approximately 11%. The sequence was obtained from a man between 65 and 80 years old with active or convalescent COVID-19. This chain joins TRBV14 and TRBJ2-5; 8 bases are a match to TRBD2. Sequencing used peripheral blood. CDR3: CASRSLAEEETQYF. DNA for the CDR3: TGTGCCAGCAGGTCACTAGCGGAGGAAGAGACCCAGTACTTC.